A single sample gave rise to the 20 T cell receptor beta chains below, sequenced in a study of technical replicates of blood from several donors. TCRdb's copy holds only in-frame clones and misses some; the assay was immunoSEQ multiplex PCR. The sample has 70,000 to 85,000 clones; under 95% are singletons. Material for sequencing was T cells isolated from PBMCs. The source of these receptors is a human donor in good health.

As to this clone: Other DNA sequences in the sample encode the same CDR3. The chain couples TRBV30 to TRBJ1-5, with 8 bases identical to TRBD1. This CDR3 region has 13 residues. Per germline, CDR1 GTSNPN and CDR2 SVGIG (reference sequence). The V gene end was trimmed by 0 bases and the J gene end by 5 bases; junction bases not matched to a gene: 0. DNA of the CDR3: TGTGCCTGGAGTGTACAGGGGGATCAGCCCCAGCATTTT. Translated: CAWSVQGDQPQHF.

V is TRBV5-6 and J is TRBJ2-4; D possibly corresponds to TRBD2 (5 bases). Germline-derived CDR1 and CDR2 are SGHDT and YYEEEE. Trimming took off 5 bases at V and 6 bases at J, with 21 bases between the two ends. There are 16 residues in the CDR3. For the CDR3, the DNA is TGTGCCAGCAGAACCCGGGGAGAGGGTGTAGGAAACATTCAGTACTTC. Protein product: CASRTRGEGVGNIQYF.

The chain joins TRBV5-1 to TRBJ1-2, with TRBD1 matching 7 bases. The V and J ends lost 3 bases and 2 bases, in that order; junction bases with no gene match: 7. The CDR3 is made up of 15 amino acids. Germline loops: CDR1 SGHRS, CDR2 YFSETQ. The CDR3 region is CASSSTGTENYGYTF. The CDR3 coding sequence is TGCGCCAGCAGCTCGACCGGGACAGAAAACTATGGCTACACCTTC.

This chain connects TRBV5-1 to TRBJ2-7; a possible D gene is TRBD2 (7 bases). The CDR3 loop spans 14 amino acids. Germline CDR1 is SGHRS and CDR2 is YFSETQ. Trimming cost V 3 bases and J 7 bases, with 17 bases left between them. The CDR3 is CASSSGGAPQEQYF. In DNA, the CDR3 is TGCGCCAGCAGCTCTGGGGGGGCCCCCCAAGAGCAGTACTTC.

The chain combines TRBV7-8 with TRBJ1-1; D remains ambiguous. Germline V gene data show CDR1 as SGHVS and CDR2 as FQNEAQ. CDR3 length: 15 residues. The V end lost 4 bases, the J end lost 5 bases, and 17 bases lay between the germline ends. The DNA for the CDR3 is TGTGCCAGCAGCTATGGGAGCCCCGCTCGGACTGAAGCTTTCTTT. Its protein product is CASSYGSPARTEAFF.

The chain recombines TRBV19 with TRBJ2-7; TRBD2 is a possible D gene (5 bases). Germline lookup yields CDR1 LNHDA and CDR2 SQIVND (reference sequence). The V and J ends lost 4 bases and 6 bases respectively, with 22 bases between them. This CDR3 spans 16 amino acids. CDR3 protein: CASSTSGYDGECEQYF. The DNA for the CDR3 is TGTGCCAGTAGTACCTCGGGCTACGACGGGGAGTGCGAGCAGTACTTC.

This chain connects TRBV13 to TRBJ2-7; D not resolved. The germline V and J ends were trimmed by 2 bases and 5 bases, with 7 bases remaining between them. Germline CDR1 and CDR2: PRHDT and FYEKMQ (reference sequence). CDR3 length equals 12 residues. The CDR3: CASSLWPNEQYF. The CDR3 DNA sequence: TGTGCCAGCAGCTTATGGCCAAACGAGCAGTACTTC.

The chain couples TRBV11-1 to TRBJ2-1; 14 positions match TRBD2. The CDR3 extends over 17 amino acids. Germline V lookup: CDR1 SGHAT, CDR2 FQDESV (reference sequence). Unmatched junction bases numbered 9, after V lost 2 bases and J lost 9 bases. This chain's CDR3 is CASSLFRLAGGAGEQFF. As DNA, the CDR3 is TGTGCCAGCAGCTTATTCCGACTAGCGGGAGGGGCAGGTGAGCAGTTCTTC.

V and J are TRBV5-1 and TRBJ2-1, with TRBD2 matching over 7 bases. Trimming removed 5 bases from V and 4 bases from J; junction bases left unmatched: 12. CDR3 length: 16 residues. Germline V gene sequence: CDR1 SGHRS, CDR2 YFSETQ. The CDR3 loop is CASRDYGLGTYNEQFF. The CDR3 DNA reads TGCGCCAGCAGGGATTATGGACTAGGGACTTACAATGAGCAGTTCTTC.

This chain links TRBV28 with TRBJ2-5; D might be TRBD2 (6 bases). The germline V gene encodes CDR1 MDHEN and CDR2 SYDVKM. The V and J ends lost 6 bases and 6 bases respectively, with 17 bases between them. CDR3 size: 14 residues. The CDR3 sequence: CASRLGGGRKTQYF. Written as DNA, the CDR3 is TGTGCCAGCAGGCTCGGAGGAGGGAGGAAGACCCAGTACTTC.

The chain employs TRBV5-5 and TRBJ1-2; 8 bases align to TRBD1. The trim removed 1 base at V and 7 bases at J, leaving 3 bases unmatched. The CDR3 contains 13 residues. Germline values: CDR1 SGHKS, CDR2 YYEKEE (reference sequence). The CDR3 sequence is CASSLQGARGYTF. In DNA form, the CDR3 reads TGTGCCAGCAGCTTGCAGGGGGCGCGTGGCTACACCTTC.

The V call is TRBV19, the J call TRBJ2-7; D uncertain. Trimming took 1 base from V and 0 from J, leaving 4 bases between them. The CDR3 is made up of 13 amino acids. CDR1 is LNHDA, CDR2 SQIVND, per germline (reference sequence). CDR3 nucleotides: TGTGCCAGTAGTATAGGTAGCTCCTACGAGCAGTACTTC. Encoded protein: CASSIGSSYEQYF.

The chain is built from TRBV7-3 and TRBJ1-3; D may be TRBD1 (6 bases). CDR1 and CDR2 from the germline V gene are SGHTA and FQGTGA. Trimming pared 2 bases from V and 0 bases from J, leaving 8 bases between. The CDR3 is made up of 15 amino acids. The CDR3 DNA follows: TGTGCCAGCAGCTTATCCAGGGGCTCTGGAAACACCATATATTTT. It translates to CASSLSRGSGNTIYF. The complete variable domain, with remaining parts taken from reference TRBV7-3 and TRBJ1-3, reads GAGVSQTPSNKVTEKGKYVELRCDPISGHTALYWYRQSLGQGPEFLIYFQGTGAADDSGLPNDRFFAVRPEGSVSTLKIQRTERGDSAVYLCASSLSRGSGNTIYFGEGSWLTVV.

The rearrangement joins TRBV5-4 to TRBJ2-7; D possibly corresponds to TRBD1 (6 bases). CDR1 is SGHNT, CDR2 YYREEE, per germline (reference sequence). The CDR3 sequence is 12 residues long. The V gene lost 3 bases and the J gene lost 5 bases, with 9 bases spanning the gap. CDR3 DNA: TGTGCCAGCAGCTCATACAGGGACGAGCAGTACTTC. This sequence encodes CASSSYRDEQYF.

CDR3 residues: CASTSGTGAFEQYF. CDR3 sequence (DNA): TGTGCCAGCACCTCCGGGACAGGGGCTTTCGAGCAGTACTTC. The rearrangement links TRBV11-2 to TRBJ2-7; TRBD1 matches at 10 bases. The CDR3 is 14 residues long. Germline values: CDR1 SGHAT, CDR2 FQNNGV. The trim removed 7 bases at V and 6 bases at J, leaving 9 bases unmatched.

V and J are TRBV29-1 and TRBJ2-7, with D perhaps matching TRBD2 (5 bases). The germline V gene encodes CDR1 SQVTM and CDR2 ANQGSEA. The CDR3 covers 12 residues. V lost 4 bases, J lost 6 bases, and 13 bases lay in between. CDR3 loop: CSVGQTGSEQYF. Written as DNA, the CDR3 is TGCAGCGTTGGTCAAACGGGGAGCGAGCAGTACTTC.

The rearrangement joins TRBV10-2 to TRBJ2-5; no definite D call. The CDR3 spans 11 residues. Per germline, CDR1 WSHSY and CDR2 SAAADI. Trimming took 4 bases from V and 3 from J, leaving 3 bases between them. The CDR3 coding sequence is TGCGCCAGCAGTGTCGAAGAGACCCAGTACTTC. Encoded protein: CASSVEETQYF.

This chain uses TRBV6-1 with TRBJ1-2; TRBD1 is a possible D gene (5 bases). The germline V and J ends were trimmed by 6 bases and 6 bases, with 11 bases remaining between them. The CDR3 has 12 amino acids. Germline assignment: CDR1 MNHNS and CDR2 SASEGT. The CDR3 reads CASRFAGNGYTF. The CDR3 nucleotides read TGTGCCAGCAGGTTCGCAGGGAATGGCTACACCTTC.

The genes are TRBV6-1 and TRBJ1-2; D gene uncertain. CDR1 and CDR2 from the germline V gene are MNHNS and SASEGT. The CDR3 loop spans 14 amino acids. Trimming removed 2 bases from V and 4 bases from J, with 11 bases in between. The CDR3 coding sequence is TGTGCCAGCAGTGAACGACACAATATCTATGGCTACACCTTC. Amino acid sequence: CASSERHNIYGYTF.

This rearrangement joins TRBV7-2 to TRBJ2-1; no reliable D call. Per germline, CDR1 SGHTA and CDR2 FQGNSA. Trimming left V 5 bases short and J 7 bases short, with 9 bases between. The CDR3 contains 12 residues. The CDR3 coding sequence is TGTGCCAGCAGCCTTACAAGTAATGAGCAGTTCTTC. Protein sequence: CASSLTSNEQFF.